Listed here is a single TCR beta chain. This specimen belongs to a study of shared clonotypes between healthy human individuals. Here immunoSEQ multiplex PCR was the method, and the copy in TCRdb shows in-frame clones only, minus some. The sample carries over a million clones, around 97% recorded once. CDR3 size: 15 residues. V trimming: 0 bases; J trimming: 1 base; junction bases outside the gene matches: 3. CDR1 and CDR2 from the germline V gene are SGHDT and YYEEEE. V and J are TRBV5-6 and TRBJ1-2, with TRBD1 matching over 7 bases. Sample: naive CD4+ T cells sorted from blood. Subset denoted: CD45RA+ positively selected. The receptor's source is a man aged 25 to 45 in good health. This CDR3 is CASSLVGQDNYGYTF. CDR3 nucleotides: TGTGCCAGCAGCTTGGTAGGACAGGATAACTATGGCTACACCTTC.